This T cell receptor beta chain is from a study of blood T cell repertoires in COVID-19 (dated by TCRdb to about 2020). About the investigation overall: Samples covering the acute and convalescent phases of COVID-19 were provided by collaborators in the United States, Italy and Spain. Samples were obtained from the ongoing ImmuneRACE study (first 160 participants) and from 1,254 subjects provided by 6 global collaborators. The repertoires were released in a freely available public database meant as a resource for research on the immune response to SARS-CoV-2. The prospective study material was composed of cDNA or gDNA derived from T cells, B-cell-depleted T cells, or PBMCs. The sample metadata nearly always contained a de-identified subject ID, COVID-19 status, age in years and sex. HLA class I and class II types, where available, came from metadata supplied by the sample provider rather than from assay-based typing. The dataset comprised deeply sampled blood TCRbeta repertoires from subjects exposed to, actively infected with, or recovered from COVID-19. Here is what the overall study found, with its caveats: The quantity of clinical and demographic metadata differed by source and by participant and was supplied without curation.

CDR1 and CDR2, per the germline V gene (reference sequence), are LNHDA and SQIVND. Its CDR3 holds 13 amino acids, cysteine through phenylalanine. Of the read, only the CDR3 DNA is kept; its 39 bases are in frame from base 1. Relative to germline, V is 1 base shorter and J is 5 bases shorter, with 8 bases between their ends. TCRbeta CDR3 regions were amplified from genomic DNA by means of the immunoSEQ Assay, a bias-controlled multiplex PCR. Regarding the original processing steps: Within the assay, amplification of reference gene primers was used to estimate how many nucleated cells each sample contained. To quantify the absolute abundance of each unique TCRbeta CDR3 rearrangement, sequence reads were collapsed and filtered. Productive Simpson clonality was computed per sample as the square root of Simpson's diversity index over productive rearrangements. Here the immuneACCESS table is served through TCRdb, limited to in-frame sequences with V and J called. Missing clones are a known gap in these copies; in checked studies unresolved V genes cover under half, and the rest lacks a known reason. Clonal size and the V and J genes are those of that table, whereas D and trimming came from the DNA. For this sample there are approximately 500,000 clones; 75% to 90% appear just once. The top ten clones comprise 3.2% of the sample.

Note on this clone: Which antigen it targets is not known. There are no base qualities to consult, and no much larger clone falls within one base.

The collaborating institutions used their own protocols to collect whole blood in K2EDTA tubes. Collaborator samples were shipped for TCRbeta analysis as frozen whole blood, isolated PBMCs, or DNA extracted from either sample type. Rearrangement joined TRBV19 to TRBJ1-2; a confident D gene designation cannot be given. Sequenced sample: peripheral blood. The receptor comes from a human donor in a cohort sampled during active COVID-19. The DNA sequence is TGTGCCAGTAGTATAGTTCCGACTTATGGCTACACCTTC. This translates into CASSIVPTYGYTF. Joined to the reference TRBV19 and TRBJ1-2 proteins, this CDR3 gives the full variable domain: DGGITQSPKYLFRKEGQNVTLSCEQNLNHDAMYWYRQDPGQGLRLIYYSQIVNDFQKGDIAEGYSVSREKKESFPLTVTSAQKNPTAFYLCASSIVPTYGYTFGSGTRLTVV.